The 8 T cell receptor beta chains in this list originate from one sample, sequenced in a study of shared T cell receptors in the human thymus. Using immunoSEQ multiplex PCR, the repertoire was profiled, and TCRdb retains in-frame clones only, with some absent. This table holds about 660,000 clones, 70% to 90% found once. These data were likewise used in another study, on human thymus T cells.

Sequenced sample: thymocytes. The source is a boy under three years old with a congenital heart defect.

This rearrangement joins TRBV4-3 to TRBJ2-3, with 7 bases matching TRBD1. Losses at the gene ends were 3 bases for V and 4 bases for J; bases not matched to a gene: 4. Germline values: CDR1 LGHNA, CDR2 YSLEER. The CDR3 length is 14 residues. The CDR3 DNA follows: TGCGCCAGCAGCCACGTAGACAGGGCAGATACGCAGTATTTT. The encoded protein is CASSHVDRADTQYF.

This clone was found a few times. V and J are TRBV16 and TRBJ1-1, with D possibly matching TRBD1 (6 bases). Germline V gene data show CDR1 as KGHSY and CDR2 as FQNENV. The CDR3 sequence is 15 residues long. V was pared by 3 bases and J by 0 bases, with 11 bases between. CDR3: CASSQGRGLNTEAFF. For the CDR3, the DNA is TGTGCCAGCAGCCAGGGGAGGGGGTTGAACACTGAAGCTTTCTTT.

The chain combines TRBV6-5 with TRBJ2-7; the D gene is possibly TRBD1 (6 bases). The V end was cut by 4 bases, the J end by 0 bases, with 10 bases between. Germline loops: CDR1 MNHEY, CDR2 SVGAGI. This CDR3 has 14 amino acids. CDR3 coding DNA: TGTGCCAGCAGTTCGTGGGGGCTCTCCTACGAGCAGTACTTC. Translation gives CASSSWGLSYEQYF.

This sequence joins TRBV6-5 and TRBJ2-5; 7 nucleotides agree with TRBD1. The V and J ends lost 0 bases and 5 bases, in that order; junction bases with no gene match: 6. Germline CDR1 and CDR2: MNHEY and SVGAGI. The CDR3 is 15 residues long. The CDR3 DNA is TGTGCCAGCAGTTACTCAGGGGGCGAGCAGGAGACCCAGTACTTC. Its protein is CASSYSGGEQETQYF.

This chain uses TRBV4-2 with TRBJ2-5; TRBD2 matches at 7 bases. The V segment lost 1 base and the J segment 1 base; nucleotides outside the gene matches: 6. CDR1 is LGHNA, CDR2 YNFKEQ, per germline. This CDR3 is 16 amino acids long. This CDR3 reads CASSQGAPGGQETQYF. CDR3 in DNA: TGTGCCAGCAGCCAAGGGGCACCGGGGGGCCAAGAGACCCAGTACTTC.

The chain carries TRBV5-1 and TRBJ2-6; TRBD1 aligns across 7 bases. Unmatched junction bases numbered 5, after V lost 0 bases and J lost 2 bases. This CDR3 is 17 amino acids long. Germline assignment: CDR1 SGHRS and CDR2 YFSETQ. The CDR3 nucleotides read TGCGCCAGCAGCTTGGGGCTACAGGGGCCTGGGGCCAACGTCCTGACTTTC. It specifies CASSLGLQGPGANVLTF.

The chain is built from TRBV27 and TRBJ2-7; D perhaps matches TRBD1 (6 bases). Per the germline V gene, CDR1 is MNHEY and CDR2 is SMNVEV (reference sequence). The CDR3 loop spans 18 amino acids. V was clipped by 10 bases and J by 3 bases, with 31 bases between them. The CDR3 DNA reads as TGTGCCACCCGTCGAACAATATTCGGGACAACTAAATTCTACGAGCAGTACTTC. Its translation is CATRRTIFGTTKFYEQYF.

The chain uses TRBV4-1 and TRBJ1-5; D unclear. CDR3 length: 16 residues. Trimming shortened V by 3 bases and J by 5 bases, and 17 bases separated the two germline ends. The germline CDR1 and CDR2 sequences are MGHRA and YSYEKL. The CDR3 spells CASSHWPLIGDQPQHF. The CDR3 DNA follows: TGCGCCAGCAGCCATTGGCCCCTAATCGGGGATCAGCCCCAGCATTTT.